The next 27 T cell receptor beta chains were all read from a single sample in a study of blood T cell repertoires in COVID-19. Some clones are missing from TCRdb's copy, which holds only in-frame ones; the method was immunoSEQ multiplex PCR. The sample includes some 89,000 clones, almost 85% of them seen just once. Sequencing was done on a sample of peripheral blood. The source of these receptors is a woman aged 80 or over with acute or convalescent COVID-19.

V usage is TRBV10-1 and J usage is TRBJ1-5, with D possibly matching TRBD1 (5 bases). The CDR3 has 19 residues. Per germline, CDR1 WNHNN and CDR2 SYGVQD (reference sequence). The V gene lost 3 bases and the J gene lost 1 base, with 22 bases spanning the gap. CDR3 bases: TGCGCCAGCAGTGAATTCCAGGGCCGGTCGTCATTAAGCAATCAGCCCCAGCATTTT. Encoded protein: CASSEFQGRSSLSNQPQHF.

This chain joins TRBV2 and TRBJ2-1; 9 bases align to TRBD1. The germline gives CDR1 SNHLY, CDR2 FYNNEI. CDR3 length equals 16 residues. The V segment lost 3 bases and the J segment 4 bases; nucleotides outside the gene matches: 7. The CDR3 DNA reads TGTGCCAGCAGTGACCCAATGACAGGGGGGTACAATGAGCAGTTCTTC. Translating gives CASSDPMTGGYNEQFF.

V and J are TRBV7-9 and TRBJ1-1, with D possibly matching TRBD1 (6 bases). With 1 base removed from V and 5 bases from J, the gap between germline ends came to 11 bases. Germline V gene data show CDR1 as SEHNR and CDR2 as FQNEAQ (reference sequence). The CDR3 length is 14 residues. The CDR3 is CASSLETGITEAFF. The CDR3 nucleotides are TGTGCCAGCAGCTTAGAAACAGGGATTACTGAAGCTTTCTTT.

The rearrangement uses TRBV6-5 and TRBJ1-1; unclear D gene. Trimming took 0 bases from V and 1 from J, leaving 12 bases between them. Germline V gene lookup returns CDR1 MNHEY and CDR2 SVGAGI. This CDR3 is built from 16 residues. The CDR3 nucleotides read TGTGCCAGCAGTTACTCGGGTGGGCGACAGAACACTGAAGCTTTCTTT. This codes for CASSYSGGRQNTEAFF.

J is TRBJ2-1 and V is TRBV5-1; 7 bases map to TRBD2. The germline gives CDR1 SGHRS, CDR2 YFSETQ. The CDR3 consists of 13 residues. Germline trimming cut 1 base from V and 9 bases from J; bases unmatched to any gene: 4. CDR3 DNA: TGCGCCAGCAGCTTGATCGGGGAGGGTGAGCAGTTCTTC. It specifies CASSLIGEGEQFF. Looking up the rest from reference TRBV5-1 and TRBJ2-1 gives the full variable domain: KAGVTQTPRYLIKTRGQQVTLSCSPISGHRSVSWYQQTPGQGLQFLFEYFSETQRNKGNFPGRFSGRQFSNSRSEMNVSTLELGDSALYLCASSLIGEGEQFFGPGTRLTVL.

V gene TRBV6-5 combines with J gene TRBJ1-1; D unclear. Germline CDR1 is MNHEY and CDR2 is SVGAGI. CDR3 length equals 15 residues. V was cut by 7 bases and J by 0 bases, with 15 bases left in between. CDR3 coding DNA: TGTGCCAGCACCGATATTCGAGAGTTGAACACTGAAGCTTTCTTT. Translated: CASTDIRELNTEAFF.

V gene TRBV4-1 combines with J gene TRBJ2-7; 12 bases fit TRBD2. With 4 bases clipped from V and 0 bases from J, the junction kept 13 bases outside the gene matches. The CDR3 is made up of 19 amino acids. Germline V CDR1 and CDR2: MGHRA, YSYEKL. The CDR3: CASSLNPSGRAGSSYEQYF. CDR3 DNA sequence: TGCGCCAGCAGCCTAAACCCTAGCGGGAGGGCAGGAAGCTCCTACGAGCAGTACTTC.

This sequence joins TRBV28 and TRBJ2-7, with D perhaps matching TRBD1 (5 bases). V lost 6 bases and J lost 5, with 11 bases in between. The CDR3 contains 12 residues. The germline V gene has CDR1 MDHEN and CDR2 SYDVKM. The CDR3 nucleotides read TGTGCCAGCAGGTCCCCAGGGAACGAGCAGTACTTC. Translating it yields CASRSPGNEQYF.

This rearrangement joins TRBV23-1 to TRBJ1-3, with 8 bases that match TRBD1. TRBV23-1 is marked as an open reading frame, function uncertain. V shed 4 bases and J 10 bases; nucleotides not matched to a gene: 24. There are 19 residues in the CDR3. CDR3 residues: CASSLKNSIRDRPRGTIYF. DNA for the CDR3: TGCGCCAGCAGTCTAAAGAATTCTATCCGGGACAGGCCACGGGGTACCATATATTTT.

This clone occurred a few times. The rearrangement uses TRBV4-1 and TRBJ2-3, with D possibly being TRBD2 (6 bases). CDR3 length: 15 amino acids. Between the trimmed V and J ends, which lost 3 bases and 0 bases, there was a span of 10 bases. Germline loops: CDR1 MGHRA, CDR2 YSYEKL. Here the CDR3 DNA reads TGCGCCAGCAGCCAGTCTAGCGTGAGCACAGATACGCAGTATTTT. Encoded protein: CASSQSSVSTDTQYF.

CDR3 DNA sequence: TGTGCCAGCAGTTCAACAGGGGGCGTTCGGACAGATACGCAGTATTTT. Translating it yields CASSSTGGVRTDTQYF. The chain has TRBV28 and TRBJ2-3; 9 bases are shared with TRBD1. Germline CDR1 reads MDHEN; CDR2 reads SYDVKM. CDR3 length: 16 residues. V shed 4 bases, J shed 3 bases, and the junction held 8 bases outside the gene matches.

The chain joins TRBV6-5 to TRBJ2-3; 9 nucleotides agree with TRBD2. Per germline, CDR1 MNHEY and CDR2 SVGAGI. This CDR3 spans 14 amino acids. V shed 7 bases and J 4 bases; nucleotides not matched to a gene: 6. The CDR3 DNA sequence: TGTGCCAGCACTAGCGGGATTCCCCCAGATACGCAGTATTTT. It codes for CASTSGIPPDTQYF.

This clone was recorded only once. The gene calls are TRBV2 and TRBJ2-3; TRBD2 matches 8 bases. This CDR3 is built from 16 residues. Germline loops: CDR1 SNHLY, CDR2 FYNNEI. Losses at the gene ends were 5 bases for V and 2 bases for J; bases not matched to a gene: 9. The DNA of the CDR3 is TGTGCCAGCAGTCGAATTCCGGGGGGGATCACAGATACGCAGTATTTT. Its translation is CASSRIPGGITDTQYF.

V gene TRBV10-2 combines with J gene TRBJ1-6, with no clear D. V was trimmed by 4 bases and J by 7 bases, leaving 8 bases between them. The CDR3 length is 13 residues. Germline values: CDR1 WSHSY, CDR2 SAAADI. The CDR3 loop reads CASSVTENSPLHF. In DNA form, the CDR3 reads TGCGCCAGCAGTGTAACTGAAAATTCACCCCTCCACTTT.

The CDR3 sequence: CASSFRGWGNTEAFF. The CDR3 DNA is TGTGCCAGCAGCTTCAGGGGATGGGGGAACACTGAAGCTTTCTTT. The chain joins TRBV5-6 to TRBJ1-1; weak D call: TRBD1 (6 bases). V was clipped by 2 bases and J by 1 base, with 12 bases between them. Germline CDR1 SGHDT, CDR2 YYEEEE. The CDR3 sequence is 15 residues long.

The chain recombines TRBV6-5 with TRBJ1-4; a possible D gene is TRBD1 (6 bases). CDR1 is MNHEY and CDR2 is SVGAGI in the germline V gene. The length of the CDR3 is 14 residues. V was shortened by 5 bases and J by 1 base, with 8 bases between the two germline ends. In nucleotides, the CDR3 is TGTGCCAGCAGTATACAGGGAACTAATGAAAAACTGTTTTTT. Amino acid sequence: CASSIQGTNEKLFF.

This clone was seen a handful of times. The CDR3, as DNA: TGCGCCAGCAGCTTGGAGGGACAGGGGAGGGTCGGGAACACTGAAGCTTTCTTT. Translation: CASSLEGQGRVGNTEAFF. The V gene is TRBV5-1, the J gene TRBJ1-1; 10 positions match TRBD1. Losses at the gene ends were 0 bases for V and 1 base for J; bases not matched to a gene: 9. Germline loops: CDR1 SGHRS, CDR2 YFSETQ. There are 18 residues in the CDR3.

The genes are TRBV18 and TRBJ2-7; 8 bases fit TRBD1. The CDR3 totals 14 residues. Germline V CDR1 and CDR2: KGHSH, LQKENI. V was pared by 1 base and J by 3 bases, with 2 bases of the junction left unmatched. In DNA, the CDR3 is TGTGCCAGCTCACCACAACAGGGGGGCTACGAGCAGTACTTC. Its protein is CASSPQQGGYEQYF.

This chain uses TRBV28 with TRBJ2-2, with 8 positions matching TRBD1. From germline, CDR1 is MDHEN and CDR2 SYDVKM. CDR3 length: 17 residues. Trimming at V came to 4 bases and at J to 1 base, leaving 8 bases not matched to a gene. The CDR3 here is CASSSSGQGLNTGELFF. The DNA for the CDR3 is TGTGCCAGCAGTTCCTCAGGACAGGGCTTGAACACCGGGGAGCTGTTTTTT.

The chain is built from TRBV7-2 and TRBJ2-3; TRBD2 aligns across 7 bases. With V trimmed by 2 bases and J by 0 bases, 5 bases remained unmatched. This CDR3 has 16 residues. Germline CDR1 SGHTA, CDR2 FQGNSA. The CDR3 coding sequence is TGTGCCAGCAGCTTAAGCGGGGCGCGAAGCACAGATACGCAGTATTTT. Protein: CASSLSGARSTDTQYF.

This sequence joins TRBV2 and TRBJ2-1, with D possibly TRBD2 on 6 matching bases. Trimming pared 4 bases from V and 4 bases from J, leaving 11 bases between. The CDR3 extends over 14 amino acids. Germline V gene lookup returns CDR1 SNHLY and CDR2 FYNNEI. The CDR3 is CASSGGLAYNEQFF. CDR3 coding DNA: TGTGCCAGCAGTGGGGGACTTGCTTACAATGAGCAGTTCTTC.

The chain uses TRBV18 and TRBJ2-2; TRBD1 matches at 8 bases. Germline CDR1 is KGHSH and CDR2 is LQKENI. Trimming took 8 bases from V and 1 from J; bases not matched to a gene: 3. CDR3 length: 14 amino acids. CDR3 sequence (DNA): TGTGCCAGCCCGGGACAGGAGAACACCGGGGAGCTGTTTTTT. This sequence encodes CASPGQENTGELFF.

This chain links TRBV2 with TRBJ2-5; D may be TRBD2 (6 bases). The CDR3 length is 14 residues. Germline CDR1 and CDR2: SNHLY and FYNNEI. Between the trimmed V and J ends, which lost 5 bases and 1 base, there was a span of 11 bases. CDR3 coding DNA: TGTGCCAGCAGTCTGAGCGGGCCCCAAGAGACCCAGTACTTC. Its translation is CASSLSGPQETQYF.

V gene TRBV5-4 combines with J gene TRBJ2-1, with 8 nucleotides matching TRBD2. Germline V gene data show CDR1 as SGHNT and CDR2 as YYREEE (reference sequence). This CDR3 is built from 17 residues. With V trimmed by 2 bases and J by 0 bases, 7 bases remained unmatched. The DNA for the CDR3 is TGTGCCAGCAGCTTTCTAGCGGGTGGACGCTCCTACAATGAGCAGTTCTTC. Protein: CASSFLAGGRSYNEQFF.

This chain joins TRBV5-1 and TRBJ2-7, with 7 bases matching TRBD2. With 3 bases clipped from V and 6 bases from J, the junction kept 9 bases outside the gene matches. The CDR3 is 14 amino acids. Germline assignment: CDR1 SGHRS and CDR2 YFSETQ. CDR3 loop: CASSSLNGGSEQYF. The CDR3 nucleotides read TGCGCCAGCAGCTCTCTCAACGGGGGGAGCGAGCAGTACTTC.

The V and J genes are TRBV9 and TRBJ1-4; maybe TRBD1 (6 bases). Per the germline V gene, CDR1 is SGDLS and CDR2 is YYNGEE. The CDR3 contains 16 residues. The V and J ends lost 0 bases and 2 bases respectively, with 11 bases between them. The CDR3 region is CASSVGTGQTNEKLFF. In DNA form, the CDR3 reads TGTGCCAGCAGCGTAGGGACCGGACAGACTAATGAAAAACTGTTTTTT.

This chain connects TRBV6-2 or TRBV6-3 to TRBJ2-1; no clear D. This CDR3 is 15 amino acids long. The germline gives CDR1 MNHEY, CDR2 SVGEGT. Trimming shortened V by 4 bases and J by 3 bases, and 13 bases separated the two germline ends. CDR3 bases: TGTGCCAGCAGTTCCCCTGGAGAGGTCTACAATGAGCAGTTCTTC. This translates into CASSSPGEVYNEQFF.